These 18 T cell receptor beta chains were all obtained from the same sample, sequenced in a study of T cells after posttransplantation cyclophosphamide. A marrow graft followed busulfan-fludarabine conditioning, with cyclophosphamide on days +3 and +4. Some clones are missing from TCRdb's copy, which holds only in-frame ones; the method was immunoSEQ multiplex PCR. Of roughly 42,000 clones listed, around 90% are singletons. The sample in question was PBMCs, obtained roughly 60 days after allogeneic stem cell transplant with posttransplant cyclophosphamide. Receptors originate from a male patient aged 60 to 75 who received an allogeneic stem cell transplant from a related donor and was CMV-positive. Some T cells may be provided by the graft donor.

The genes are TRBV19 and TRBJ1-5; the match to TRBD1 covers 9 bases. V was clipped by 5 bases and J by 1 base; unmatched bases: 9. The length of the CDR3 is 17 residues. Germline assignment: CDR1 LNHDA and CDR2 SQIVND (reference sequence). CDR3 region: CASSLIRQGGSNQPQHF. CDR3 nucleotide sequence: TGTGCCAGTAGTCTAATCAGACAGGGGGGGAGCAATCAGCCCCAGCATTTT.

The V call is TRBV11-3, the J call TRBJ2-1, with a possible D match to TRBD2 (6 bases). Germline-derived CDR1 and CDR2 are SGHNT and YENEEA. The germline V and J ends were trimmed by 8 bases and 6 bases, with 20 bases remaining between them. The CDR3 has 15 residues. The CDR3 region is CASSSAGGVGNEQFF. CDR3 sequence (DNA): TGTGCCAGCTCGTCGGCTGGCGGGGTTGGCAATGAGCAGTTCTTC.

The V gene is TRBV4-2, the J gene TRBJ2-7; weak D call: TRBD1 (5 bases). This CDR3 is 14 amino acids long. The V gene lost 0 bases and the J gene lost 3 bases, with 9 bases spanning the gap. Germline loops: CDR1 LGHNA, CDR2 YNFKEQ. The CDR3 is CASSQDQQGYEQYF. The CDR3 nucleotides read TGTGCCAGCAGCCAAGACCAGCAGGGCTACGAGCAGTACTTC.

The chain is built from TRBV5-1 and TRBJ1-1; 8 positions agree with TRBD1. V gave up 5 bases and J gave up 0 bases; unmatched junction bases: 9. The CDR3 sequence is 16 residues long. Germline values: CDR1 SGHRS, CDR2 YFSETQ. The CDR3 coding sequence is TGCGCCAGCAGAGGACAGGGCCACACCATGAACACTGAAGCTTTCTTT. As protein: CASRGQGHTMNTEAFF. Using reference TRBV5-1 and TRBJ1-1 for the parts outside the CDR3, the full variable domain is KAGVTQTPRYLIKTRGQQVTLSCSPISGHRSVSWYQQTPGQGLQFLFEYFSETQRNKGNFPGRFSGRQFSNSRSEMNVSTLELGDSALYLCASRGQGHTMNTEAFFGQGTRLTVV.

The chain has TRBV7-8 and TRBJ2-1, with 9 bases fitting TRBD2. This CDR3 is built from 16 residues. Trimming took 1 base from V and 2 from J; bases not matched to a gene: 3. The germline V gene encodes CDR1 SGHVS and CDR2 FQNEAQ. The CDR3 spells CASSLDLAGTYNEQFF. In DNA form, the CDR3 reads TGTGCCAGCAGCTTAGACCTAGCGGGGACCTACAATGAGCAGTTCTTC.

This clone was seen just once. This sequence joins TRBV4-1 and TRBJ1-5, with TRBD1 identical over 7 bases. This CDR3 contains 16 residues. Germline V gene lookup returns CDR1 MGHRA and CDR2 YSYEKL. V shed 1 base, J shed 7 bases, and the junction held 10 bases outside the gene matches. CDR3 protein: CASSQGQGLLLQPQHF. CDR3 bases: TGCGCCAGCAGCCAAGGACAGGGCTTATTGTTGCAGCCCCAGCATTTT.

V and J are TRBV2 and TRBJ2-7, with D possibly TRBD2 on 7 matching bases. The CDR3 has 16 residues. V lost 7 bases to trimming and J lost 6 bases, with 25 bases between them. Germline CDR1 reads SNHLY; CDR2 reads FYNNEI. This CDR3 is CASNPRAGAIRPEQYV. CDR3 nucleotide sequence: TGTGCCAGCAACCCCCGGGCGGGGGCGATCCGTCCCGAGCAGTACGTC.

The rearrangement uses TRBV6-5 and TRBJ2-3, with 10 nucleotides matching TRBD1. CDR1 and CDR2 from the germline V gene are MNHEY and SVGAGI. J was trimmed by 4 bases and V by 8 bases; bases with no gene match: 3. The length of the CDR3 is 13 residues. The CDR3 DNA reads TGTGCCAGCGGGACAGGGGATGCAGATACGCAGTATTTT. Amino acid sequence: CASGTGDADTQYF.

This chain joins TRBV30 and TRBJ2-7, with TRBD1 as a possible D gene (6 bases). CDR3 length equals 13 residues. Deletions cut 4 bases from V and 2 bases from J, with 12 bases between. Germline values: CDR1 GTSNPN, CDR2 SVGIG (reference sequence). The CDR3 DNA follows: TGTGCCTGGAACCTCAGGGGCCCCTACGAGCAGTACTTC. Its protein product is CAWNLRGPYEQYF.

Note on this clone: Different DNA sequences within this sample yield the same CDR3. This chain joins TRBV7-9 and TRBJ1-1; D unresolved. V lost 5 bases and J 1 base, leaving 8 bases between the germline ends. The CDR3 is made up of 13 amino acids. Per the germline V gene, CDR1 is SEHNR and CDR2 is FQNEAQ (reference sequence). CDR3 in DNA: TGTGCCAGCAGCCCAGAGGGGAACACTGAAGCTTTCTTT. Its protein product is CASSPEGNTEAFF.

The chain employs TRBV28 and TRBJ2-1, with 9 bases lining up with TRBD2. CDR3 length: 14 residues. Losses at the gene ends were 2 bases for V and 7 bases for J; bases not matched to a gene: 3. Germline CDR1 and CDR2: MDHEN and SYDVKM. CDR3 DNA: TGTGCCAGCAGTTTAGCGGGGGGGCTTAATGAGCAGTTCTTC. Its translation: CASSLAGGLNEQFF.

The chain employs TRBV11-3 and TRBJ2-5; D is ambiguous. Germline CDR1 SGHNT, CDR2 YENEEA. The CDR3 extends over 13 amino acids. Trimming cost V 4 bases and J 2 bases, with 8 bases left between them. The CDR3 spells CASSSRLQETQYF. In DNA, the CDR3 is TGTGCCAGCAGCTCCCGACTGCAAGAGACCCAGTACTTC.

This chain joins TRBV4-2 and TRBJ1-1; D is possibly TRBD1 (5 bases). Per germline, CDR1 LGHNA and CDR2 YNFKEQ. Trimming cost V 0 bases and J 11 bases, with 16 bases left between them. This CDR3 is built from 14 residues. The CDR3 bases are TGTGCCAGCAGCCAAGATCCAGGTGGGGGGGTCGCTTTCTTT. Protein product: CASSQDPGGGVAFF.

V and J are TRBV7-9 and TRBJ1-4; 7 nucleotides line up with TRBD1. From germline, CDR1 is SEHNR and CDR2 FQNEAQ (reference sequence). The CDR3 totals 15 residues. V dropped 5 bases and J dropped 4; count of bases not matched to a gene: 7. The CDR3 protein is CASSPGDSLNEKLFF. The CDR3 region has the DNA TGTGCCAGCAGCCCCGGGGACAGCCTTAATGAAAAACTGTTTTTT.

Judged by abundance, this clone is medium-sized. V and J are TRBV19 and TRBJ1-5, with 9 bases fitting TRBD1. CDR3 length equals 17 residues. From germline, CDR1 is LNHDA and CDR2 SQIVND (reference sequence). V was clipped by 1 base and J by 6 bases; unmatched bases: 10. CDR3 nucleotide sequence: TGTGCCAGTAGTATAGTTGTCGGGACAGGGCCTGGTCAGCCCCAGCATTTT. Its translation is CASSIVVGTGPGQPQHF.

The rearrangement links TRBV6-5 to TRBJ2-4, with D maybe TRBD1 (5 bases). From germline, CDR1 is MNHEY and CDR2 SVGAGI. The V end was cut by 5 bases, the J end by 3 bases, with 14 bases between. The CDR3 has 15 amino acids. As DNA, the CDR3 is TGTGCCAGCAGTCATCTTACAACAGGCAAAAACATTCAGTACTTC. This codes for CASSHLTTGKNIQYF.

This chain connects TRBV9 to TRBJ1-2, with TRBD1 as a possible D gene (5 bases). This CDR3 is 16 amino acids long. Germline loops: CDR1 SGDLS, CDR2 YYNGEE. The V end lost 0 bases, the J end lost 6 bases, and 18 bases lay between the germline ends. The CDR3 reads CASSVGQGWVKDGYTF. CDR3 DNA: TGTGCCAGCAGCGTAGGTCAGGGTTGGGTAAAGGATGGCTACACCTTC. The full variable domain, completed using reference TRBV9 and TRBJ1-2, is DSGVTQTPKHLITATGQRVTLRCSPRSGDLSVYWYQQSLDQGLQFLIQYYNGEERAKGNILERFSAQQFPDLHSELNLSSLELGDSALYFCASSVGQGWVKDGYTFGSGTRLTVV.

The CDR3 nucleotides are TGTGCCAGTACCCCGGGACAGTATAATTCACCCCTCCACTTT. Amino acids: CASTPGQYNSPLHF. The chain employs TRBV19 and TRBJ1-6; 7 bases line up with TRBD1. V shed 7 bases, J shed 4 bases, and the junction held 4 bases outside the gene matches. The CDR3 runs 14 residues. Germline V gene lookup returns CDR1 LNHDA and CDR2 SQIVND (reference sequence).